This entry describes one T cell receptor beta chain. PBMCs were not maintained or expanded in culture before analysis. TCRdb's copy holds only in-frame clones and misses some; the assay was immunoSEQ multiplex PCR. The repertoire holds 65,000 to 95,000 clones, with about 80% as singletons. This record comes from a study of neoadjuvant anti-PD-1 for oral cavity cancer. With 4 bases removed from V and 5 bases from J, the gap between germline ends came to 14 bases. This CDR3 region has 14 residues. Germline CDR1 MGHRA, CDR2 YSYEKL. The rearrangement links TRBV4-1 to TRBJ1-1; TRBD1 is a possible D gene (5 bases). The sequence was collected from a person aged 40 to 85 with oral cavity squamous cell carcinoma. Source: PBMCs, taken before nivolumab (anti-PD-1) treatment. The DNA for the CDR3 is TGCGCCAGCAGCCCGCAGTTAGGGGATACTGAAGCTTTCTTT. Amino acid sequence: CASSPQLGDTEAFF.